The TCR beta chain described here comes from a study of blood T cell repertoires in COVID-19. Study overall: COVID-19 samples, acute and convalescent, were from the United States, Italy and Spain. The analysed material was cDNA or gDNA that came from T cells, B-cell-depleted T cells, or PBMCs.

This CDR3 is 15 amino acids long. Trimming at V came to 5 bases and at J to 9 bases, leaving 12 bases not matched to a gene. Germline values: CDR1 MDHEN, CDR2 SYDVKM. Original processing notes: Amplification with reference gene primers provided the estimates of nucleated cell counts. This table comes from immunoSEQ multiplex PCR, and its TCRdb copy is limited to in-frame clones, with some not included. The V and J calls and clone size were taken over from that table, and D and trimming were inferred from the DNA. The profile shows 150,000 or so clones, 74% of them singletons. The receptor was derived from a woman aged 80 or over with acute or convalescent COVID-19. Input material: peripheral blood. V is TRBV28 and J is TRBJ2-4; TRBD1 matches 8 bases. In DNA form, the CDR3 reads TGTGCCAGCAGTCTCCGGGACAGGTTCGAGGGCATTCAGTACTTC. Its protein is CASSLRDRFEGIQYF.